Sequencing of this TCR beta chain was carried out in a study of molecular identifiers for immune sequencing clone quantification. CDR1 and CDR2 from the germline V gene are MGHRA and YSYEKL. Trimming shortened V by 1 base and J by 4 bases, and 11 bases separated the two germline ends. The CDR3 sequence is 14 residues long. The naive CD8 libraries originated from between 20,000 and 1,000,000 sorted cells and drew on 10%, 30% or 50% RNA. Sorting captured naive CD8 T cells as CD8+CD4-CCR7+CD45RA+. General study points: For effector cells, clones above 20 RNA copies held over 97% of molecules; for naive cells, under 1%. Jurkat TCR RNA spiked in from one cell reportedly remained identifiable amid roughly 910,000 naive cells.

A single record per CDR3 protein comes from TCRdb applying MiXCR to the PCR reads. The sample lists 9,500 to 15,000 distinct CDR3 sequences; about 17% were seen once. By proportion, this clonotype is medium-sized. Its antigen remains unidentified. The TCR was taken from a human donor in good health. Some libraries in this study had Jurkat cell RNA spiked in. Source material: naive CD8+ T cells from blood, with Jurkat cell RNA spiked in. Subset: FACS-sorted CD8+CD4-CCR7+CD45RA+ naive T cells. The rearrangement uses TRBV4-1 and TRBJ2-7; no definite D call. The CDR3 DNA sequence: TGCGCCAGCAGCCAAGTTTCCGGTGTTTACGAGCAGTACTTC. Translating gives CASSQVSGVYEQYF.